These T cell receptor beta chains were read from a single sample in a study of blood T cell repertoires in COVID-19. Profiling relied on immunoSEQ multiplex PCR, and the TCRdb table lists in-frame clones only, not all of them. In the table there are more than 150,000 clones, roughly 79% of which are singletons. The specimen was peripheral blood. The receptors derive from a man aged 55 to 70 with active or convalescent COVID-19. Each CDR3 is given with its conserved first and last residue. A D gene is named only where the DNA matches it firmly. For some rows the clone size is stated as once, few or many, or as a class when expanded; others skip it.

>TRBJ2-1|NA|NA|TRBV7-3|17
TGTGCCAGCAGCGCCCTCCCTGGGGGGAGTGCCTACAATGAGCAGTTCTTC
CASSALPGGSAYNEQFF
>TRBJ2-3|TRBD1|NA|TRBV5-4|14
TGTGCCAGCAGCTTAACAGGGGTCACAGATACGCAGTATTTT
CASSLTGVTDTQYF
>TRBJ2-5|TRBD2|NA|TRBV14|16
TGTGCCAGCAGCCATGTTAAGTCTAGCGGGAGAGAGACCCAGTACTTC
CASSHVKSSGRETQYF
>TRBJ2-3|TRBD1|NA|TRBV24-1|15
TGTGCCACCAGTGACCGGGGACAGAGCACAGATACGCAGTATTTT
CATSDRGQSTDTQYF
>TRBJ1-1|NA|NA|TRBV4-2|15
TGTGCCAGCAGCCAAGATCGATCAGGGAACACTGAAGCTTTCTTT
CASSQDRSGNTEAFF
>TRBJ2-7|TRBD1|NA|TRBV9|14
TGTGCCAGCAGCCTCGGACAGGTGTCCTACGAGCAGTACTTC
CASSLGQVSYEQYF
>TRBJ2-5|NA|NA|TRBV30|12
TGTGCCTGGAGCCGGGATCAGGAGACCCAGTACTTC
CAWSRDQETQYF
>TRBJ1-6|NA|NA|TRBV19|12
TGTGCCAGTAAACAGATGAATTCACCCCTCCACTTT
CASKQMNSPLHF
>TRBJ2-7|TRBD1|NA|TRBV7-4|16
TGTGCCAGCAGCTCCACCACGACAGGGTATCATTACGAGCAGTACTTC
CASSSTTTGYHYEQYF
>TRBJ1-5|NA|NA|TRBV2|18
TGTGCCAGCAGTGGTCAAGGGGCAGGCCTTTTAAGCAATCAGCCCCAGCATTTT
CASSGQGAGLLSNQPQHF
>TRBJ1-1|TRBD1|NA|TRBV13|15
TGTGCCAGCAGCTTCGACAGGGACTTGATCACTGAAGCTTTCTTT
CASSFDRDLITEAFF
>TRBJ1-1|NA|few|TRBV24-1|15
TGTGCCACCCGTACCCCCCAGGGAGGTCGCGATGAAGCTTTCTTT
CATRTPQGGRDEAFF
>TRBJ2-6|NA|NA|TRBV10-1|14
TGCGCCAGCCGGACAACCTCTGGGGCCAACGTCCTGACTTTC
CASRTTSGANVLTF
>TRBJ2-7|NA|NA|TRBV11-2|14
TGTGCCAGCAGCTTAGGCGGGCGGAACTACGAGCAGTACTTC
CASSLGGRNYEQYF
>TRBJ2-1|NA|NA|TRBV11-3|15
TGTGCCAGCAGCTTAGATGCCGGGGCCTACAATGAGCAGTTCTTC
CASSLDAGAYNEQFF
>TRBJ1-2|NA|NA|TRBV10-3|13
TGTGCCATCAGACTGGGGGGTGACTATGGCTACACCTTC
CAIRLGGDYGYTF
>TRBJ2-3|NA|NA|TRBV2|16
TGTGCCAGCAGTGATCGAGCGGGCTTTTTCACAGATACGCAGTATTTT
CASSDRAGFFTDTQYF
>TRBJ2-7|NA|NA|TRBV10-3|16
TGTGCCATCAGTGTGAGAGGGTCTACCAATTCCTACGAGCAGTACTTC
CAISVRGSTNSYEQYF
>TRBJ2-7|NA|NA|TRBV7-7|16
TGTGCCAGCAGCGTTCAACTAGTCGCCGAATTTTACGAGCAGTACTTC
CASSVQLVAEFYEQYF
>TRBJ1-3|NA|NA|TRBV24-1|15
TGTGCCACCAGTGATGGTAGTAACTCTGGAAACACCATATATTTT
CATSDGSNSGNTIYF
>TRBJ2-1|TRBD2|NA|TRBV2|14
TGTGCCAGCAACGGACTAGCGAAATACAATGAGCAGTTCTTC
CASNGLAKYNEQFF
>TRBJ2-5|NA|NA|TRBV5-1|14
TGCGCCAGCAGTTACACGGCGGCGGGAGAGACCCAGTACTTC
CASSYTAAGETQYF
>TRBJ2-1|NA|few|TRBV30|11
TGTGCCTGGGCAGGTAACAATGAGCAGTTCTTC
CAWAGNNEQFF
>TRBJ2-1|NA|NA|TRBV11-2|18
TGTGCCAGCAGCTTAGATAGGGCGGGACCCCCTGGGAGCAATGAGCAGTTCTTC
CASSLDRAGPPGSNEQFF
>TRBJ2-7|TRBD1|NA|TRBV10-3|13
TGTGCCATCGAGGGGACAGGGACCTACGAGCAGTACTTC
CAIEGTGTYEQYF
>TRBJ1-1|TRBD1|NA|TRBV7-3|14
TGTGCCAGCAGCACGACAAGTACAGGGGCTGAAGCTTTCTTT
CASSTTSTGAEAFF
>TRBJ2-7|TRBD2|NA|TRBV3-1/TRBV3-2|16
TGTGCCAGCAGCGCACGACAACTAGCGACGGGGGTCGAGCAGTACTTC
CASSARQLATGVEQYF
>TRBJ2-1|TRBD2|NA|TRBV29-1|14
TGCAGCGTCGCATCGTCTAGCGGGAGCTATGAGCAGTTCTTC
CSVASSSGSYEQFF
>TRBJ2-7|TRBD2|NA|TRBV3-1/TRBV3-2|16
TGTGCCAGCAGCCAAGTACTAGCGTCCCCCCCCTACGAGCAGTACTTC
CASSQVLASPPYEQYF
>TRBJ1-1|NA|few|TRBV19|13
TGTGCCAGTAGCAGGGGCCGTGACACTGAAGCTTTCTTT
CASSRGRDTEAFF
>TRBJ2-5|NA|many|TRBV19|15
TGTGCCAGTAGTCGGATTCAGGGTTTCCAAGAGACCCAGTACTTC
CASSRIQGFQETQYF
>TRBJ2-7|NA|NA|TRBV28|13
TGTGCCAGCATAACCCGGTCCCCCTACGAGCAGTACTTC
CASITRSPYEQYF
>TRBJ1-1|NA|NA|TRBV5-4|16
TGTGCCAGCAGCTTGGGCCAAACAGGCATGAACACTGAAGCTTTCTTT
CASSLGQTGMNTEAFF
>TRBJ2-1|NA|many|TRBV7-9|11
TGTGCCAGCAGCTTGGAGAGTGGGCAGTTCTTC
CASSLESGQFF
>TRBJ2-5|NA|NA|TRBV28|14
TGTGCCAGCAGTTTACAGGCGAACCAAGAGACCCAGTACTTC
CASSLQANQETQYF
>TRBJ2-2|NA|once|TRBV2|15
TGTGCCAGCAGAGCCGGGACACTGAACACCGGGGAGCTGTTTTTT
CASRAGTLNTGELFF
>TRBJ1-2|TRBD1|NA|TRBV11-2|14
TGTGCCAGCAGCTTAGCTGAGACAGGGCGCGGCTACACCTTC
CASSLAETGRGYTF
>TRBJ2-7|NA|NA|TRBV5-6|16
TGTGCCAGCAGCTTCGATCACGGGAGCGACACCGACGAGCAGTACTTC
CASSFDHGSDTDEQYF
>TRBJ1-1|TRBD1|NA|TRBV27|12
TGTGCCAGCAGTTCGACAGGGTCGGAGACTTTCTTT
CASSSTGSETFF
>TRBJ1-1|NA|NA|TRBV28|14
TGTGCCAGCAGTCAGGATCAACTCAACCATGAAGCTTTCTTT
CASSQDQLNHEAFF
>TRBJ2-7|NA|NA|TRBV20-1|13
TGCAGTGCTAGTAATTCAGGGGCAAGCGAGCAGTACTTC
CSASNSGASEQYF
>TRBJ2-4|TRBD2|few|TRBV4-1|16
TGCGCCAGCAGCCAAGAGTCGACTAGCGGTGGGAACATTCAGTACTTC
CASSQESTSGGNIQYF
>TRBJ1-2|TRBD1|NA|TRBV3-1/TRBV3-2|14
TGTGCCAGCAGCCAAATTAACAGGGGACATGGCTACACCTTC
CASSQINRGHGYTF
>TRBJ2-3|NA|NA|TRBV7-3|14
TGTGCCAGCAGCCCCAACGCGGGACCAGATACGCAGTATTTT
CASSPNAGPDTQYF
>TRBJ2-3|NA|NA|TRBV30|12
TGTGCCTGGAGTGTCCGAGCAGATACGCAGTATTTT
CAWSVRADTQYF